This TCR beta chain was identified in a study of response to subunit inactivated influenza vaccine (dated 2018 in TCRdb). Study-level background: Deep quantitative profiling of the T cell receptor repertoire was used in the study to follow responses to a trivalent subunit inactivated influenza vaccine.

CDR1 and CDR2 were assigned from the germline V gene as SGHTA and FQGNSA. Germline trimming amounts to 5 bases on V and 4 bases on J, with 9 as the count of junction bases outside the gene matches. Including the terminal cysteine and phenylalanine, the CDR3 comprises 15 residues. Only CDR3 DNA remains: 45 bases, in frame from the first base. What this sample's time point label stands for: approximately 47 days after influenza vaccine administration. Libraries were constructed by RT-PCR. TCRdb lists the instrument as Illumina HiSeq 2500. In-frame beta chains were kept once TCRdb had trimmed the public reads at Q25 with fastp and called clones with MiXCR. Entries that share a CDR3 protein sequence are merged under the most common genes and DNA. This sample gives 450,000 to 500,000 distinct CDR3 sequences in total; roughly 9.8% of them show up just once. The ten top clones hold approximately 12% of the sample.

Study-wide findings and limitations: The authors proposed that each seasonal influenza vaccination may bring in only a limited number of new T cells.

With respect to this clonotype: Its target antigen remains unknown. No base quality values were provided; no much bigger clone lies one nucleotide off.

The receptor chain draws on TRBV7-2 and TRBJ1-1, with 8 central nucleotides matching TRBD1. This clonotype was sampled from a man in his fifties or sixties who received an inactivated influenza vaccine. Donor details come from another sample of the same person, matched by shared clones. The sequencing here drew on PBMCs from blood, taken more than 35 days after vaccination. The CDR3 region: CASSHQQGVGTEAFF. The DNA sequence is given as TGTGCCAGCAGCCATCAACAGGGGGTGGGCACTGAAGCTTTCTTT.